This TCR beta chain was sequenced for a study of blood T cell repertoires in COVID-19. Study summary: T cells, B-cell-depleted T cells, or PBMCs provided the cDNA or gDNA that served as material.

The CDR3 sequence is 18 residues long. Germline V gene data show CDR1 as MNHNS and CDR2 as SASEGT. Trimming took off 4 bases at V and 4 bases at J, with 26 bases between the two ends. Data came from immunoSEQ multiplex PCR; TCRdb stores just in-frame clones and leaves some out. This table holds roughly 100,000 clones, about 90% found once. The chain carries TRBV6-1 and TRBJ2-7; TRBD1 might be the D (6 bases). This clonotype was obtained from a middle-aged man in a cohort sampled during active COVID-19. Sequenced input: peripheral blood. The CDR3 DNA is TGTGCCAGCAGTGGTGGGGCAGGGGACCCTTTCGGTAGATACGAGCAGTACTTC. This sequence encodes CASSGGAGDPFGRYEQYF.